This TCR beta chain originates from a study of OX40 agonist ivuxolimab in advanced cancers. For this clone: Its antigen is unidentified.

Study-level results: The specificity for antigen of the expanded peripheral T cells was not determined.

Germline V gives CDR1 SGHKS, CDR2 YYEKEE (reference sequence). Trimming took off 4 bases at V and 5 bases at J, with 11 bases between the two ends. The CDR3 is 13 residues long. This table comes from immunoSEQ multiplex PCR, and its TCRdb copy is limited to in-frame clones, with some not included. This sample has approximately 18,000 clones, with roughly nine tenths found just once. The sequencing here drew on CD4+ or CD8+ T cells sorted from blood, taken in a trial of the OX40 agonist ivuxolimab. The sequence derives from an adult with an advanced solid tumor such as melanoma, head and neck, liver or kidney cancer. This chain connects TRBV5-5 to TRBJ2-3; D not certain. Here the CDR3 DNA reads TGTGCCAGCAGCCAACGTTTGGGAGATACGCAGTATTTT. Translating it yields CASSQRLGDTQYF.